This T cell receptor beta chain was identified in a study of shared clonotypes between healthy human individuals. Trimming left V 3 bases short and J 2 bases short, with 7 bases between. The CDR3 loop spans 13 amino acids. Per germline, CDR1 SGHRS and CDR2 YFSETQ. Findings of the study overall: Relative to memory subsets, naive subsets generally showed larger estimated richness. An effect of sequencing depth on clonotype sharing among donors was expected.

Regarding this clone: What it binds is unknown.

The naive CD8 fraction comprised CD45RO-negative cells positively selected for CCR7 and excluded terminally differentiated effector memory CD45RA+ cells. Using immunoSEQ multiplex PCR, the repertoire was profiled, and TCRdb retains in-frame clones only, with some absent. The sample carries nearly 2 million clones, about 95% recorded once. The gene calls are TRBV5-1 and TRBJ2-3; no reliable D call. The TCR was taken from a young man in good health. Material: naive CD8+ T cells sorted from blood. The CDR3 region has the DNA TGCGCCAGCAGCTCCTCCCTCACAGATACGCAGTATTTT. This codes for CASSSSLTDTQYF.